Listed below are T cell receptor beta chains from one sample, sequenced in a study of T-cell memory formation after mild COVID-19. TCRdb reanalysed the 5' RACE reads using MiXCR and keeps one entry per CDR3 protein. The profile shows a few hundred thousand distinct CDR3 sequences, approximately 22% of them singletons. The sample was PBMCs or a T cell subset sorted from them (not recorded which). All receptors come from a man aged 18 to 29 who had mild COVID-19 (a few samples of this study predate the infection). Cell type and time point are not known. CDR3s include the opening cysteine and the closing phenylalanine or tryptophan. The order of the fields is J gene, V gene, clone size, D gene, CDR3 DNA, CDR3 protein. A D gene is named only where the DNA matches it firmly. Rows may omit the clone size; those that give it use once, few, many or a size class.

TRBJ2-5 | TRBV20-1 | once | TRBD1 | TGCAGTGCCCCCCAGGGGGCTAATCGCGAGACCCAGTACTTC | CSAPQGANRETQYF
TRBJ1-5 | TRBV7-2 | many | - | TGTGCCAGCAGCTTCTGGGTTGACCAGCCCCAGCATTTT | CASSFWVDQPQHF
TRBJ2-1 | TRBV18 | few | TRBD2 | TGTGCCAGCTCACCCGGACTAGCGGGGCGGAATGAGCAGTTCTTC | CASSPGLAGRNEQFF
TRBJ2-3 | TRBV5-1 | - | - | TGCGCCAGCAGCTTCTTAGGGATCAGAGATACGCAGTATTTT | CASSFLGIRDTQYF
TRBJ2-3 | TRBV12-3/TRBV12-4 | - | TRBD2 | TGTGCCAGCAGGATAGCGGGGGTGGCCCCAGATACGCAGTATTTT | CASRIAGVAPDTQYF
TRBJ2-7 | TRBV20-1 | once | - | TGCAGTGCTAAAACGCCCGGGGCGCGGAACGAGCAGTACTTC | CSAKTPGARNEQYF
TRBJ2-3 | TRBV12-5 | few | TRBD2 | TGTGCTAGTGGTGAATGGACTAGCGGAAGGCAGTATTTT | CASGEWTSGRQYF
TRBJ2-5 | TRBV7-9 | - | - | TGTGCCAGCAGCTTAGTCGTCCAAACGGGGACCAAGTACTTC | CASSLVVQTGTKYF
TRBJ1-6 | TRBV18 | few | TRBD1 | TGTGCCAGCTCACCACGGAACGGGGACAGGGGAAATTCACCCCTCCACTTT | CASSPRNGDRGNSPLHF
TRBJ1-3 | TRBV4-1 | - | - | TGCGCCAGCAGCCTCACCGAGGGTGTCAGGGGCGACTCTGGAAACACCATATATTTT | CASSLTEGVRGDSGNTIYF
TRBJ2-3 | TRBV20-1 | - | TRBD2 | TGCAGTGCTACCGGCGCGACTAGCGGGGTGGGAGATACGCAGTATTTT | CSATGATSGVGDTQYF
TRBJ1-6 | TRBV7-2 | few | - | TGTGCCAGCAGCCCAAGTCGGGGGGCAGGAGGTAATTCACCCCTCCACTTT | CASSPSRGAGGNSPLHF
TRBJ1-1 | TRBV5-1 | few | - | TGCGCCAGCAGCTTGATTGTGGGGAACACTGAAGCTTTCTTT | CASSLIVGNTEAFF
TRBJ2-6 | TRBV7-9 | few | TRBD1 | TGTGCCAGCAGCCGAACCGGGACAGGGGTTTCTGGGGCCAACGTCCTGACTTTC | CASSRTGTGVSGANVLTF
TRBJ2-2 | TRBV20-1 | - | TRBD2 | TGCAGTGCCAATAGCGGGCTAAACACCGGGGAGCTGTTTTTT | CSANSGLNTGELFF